A single sample gave rise to the 13 T cell receptor beta chains below, sequenced in a study of OX40 agonist ivuxolimab in advanced cancers. Libraries were prepared through the immunoSEQ multiplex PCR assay. Here the immuneACCESS table is served through TCRdb, limited to in-frame sequences with V and J called. Missing clones are a known gap in these copies; in checked studies unresolved V genes cover under half, and the rest lacks a known reason. Counted in this sample were about 64,000 clones; less than 95% of them appeared once. The ten largest clones capture roughly 0.45% of the sample. The source material was CD4+ or CD8+ T cells sorted from blood, sampled in a trial of the OX40 agonist ivuxolimab. These receptors were taken from an adult with an advanced solid tumor such as melanoma, head and neck, liver or kidney cancer.

V usage is TRBV11-3 and J usage is TRBJ2-4; 11 bases match TRBD2. The V gene's germline CDR1 is SGHNT and CDR2 YENEEA. The V and J ends lost 2 bases and 3 bases, in that order; junction bases with no gene match: 9. This CDR3 has 18 amino acids. The CDR3 spells CASSLFHDSGRGKNIQYF. CDR3 in DNA: TGTGCCAGCAGCTTATTCCACGATAGCGGGAGGGGCAAAAACATTCAGTACTTC. Full variable domain (missing parts from reference TRBV11-3 and TRBJ2-4): EAGVVQSPRYKIIEKKQPVAFWCNPISGHNTLYWYLQNLGQGPELLIRYENEEAVDDSQLPKDRFSAERLKGVDSTLKIQPAELGDSAVYLCASSLFHDSGRGKNIQYFGAGTRLSVL.

The chain has TRBV18 and TRBJ2-5, with 9 positions matching TRBD2. The length of the CDR3 is 18 residues. Germline V lookup: CDR1 KGHSH, CDR2 LQKENI. V dropped 2 bases and J dropped 4; count of bases not matched to a gene: 14. In DNA, the CDR3 is TGTGCCAGCTCACCAACTAATGCCGGGCTAGCGGGACCAGAGACCCAGTACTTC. This sequence encodes CASSPTNAGLAGPETQYF.

The chain joins TRBV7-2 to TRBJ1-1, with TRBD1 as a possible D gene (5 bases). The CDR3 extends over 13 amino acids. From germline, CDR1 is SGHTA and CDR2 FQGNSA. Deletions cut 5 bases from V and 4 bases from J, with 11 bases between. CDR3 nucleotide sequence: TGTGCCAGCAGCGCAGGGATCCGCACTGAAGCTTTCTTT. Translated, it gives CASSAGIRTEAFF.

This chain links TRBV6-5 with TRBJ2-7; weak D call: TRBD1 (5 bases). The germline V gene encodes CDR1 MNHEY and CDR2 SVGAGI. This CDR3 is built from 12 residues. V lost 2 bases, J lost 11 bases, and 13 bases lay in between. CDR3 in DNA: TGTGCCAGCAGTTACAGGGGCAAGAATGAGTACTTC. Its protein is CASSYRGKNEYF.

The chain carries TRBV7-2 and TRBJ2-2, with unresolved D. Germline CDR1 SGHTA, CDR2 FQGNSA. Trimming took off 1 base at V and 0 bases at J, with 6 bases between the two ends. This CDR3 has 15 residues. The CDR3 bases are TGTGCCAGCAGCTTAGTGACTGCGAACACCGGGGAGCTGTTTTTT. Protein product: CASSLVTANTGELFF.

J is TRBJ1-2 and V is TRBV5-1; D is ambiguous. V was cut by 0 bases and J by 3 bases, with 12 bases left in between. This CDR3 contains 15 residues. Germline lookup yields CDR1 SGHRS and CDR2 YFSETQ. CDR3 sequence reads: CASSLGAGLDYGYTF. The CDR3 DNA reads TGCGCCAGCAGCTTGGGGGCGGGCTTGGACTATGGCTACACCTTC.

This chain connects TRBV19 to TRBJ2-7; no reliable D call. This CDR3 comprises 15 residues. Germline CDR1 LNHDA, CDR2 SQIVND (reference sequence). V was trimmed by 6 bases and J by 6 bases, leaving 21 bases between them. The CDR3 loop reads CASSPNRLNSGEQYF. CDR3 nucleotides: TGTGCCAGTAGCCCCAATAGGCTTAATTCGGGCGAGCAGTACTTC.

This chain links TRBV5-8 with TRBJ2-1; 7 positions agree with TRBD2. The germline gives CDR1 SGHTS, CDR2 YDEGEE. The trim removed 4 bases at V and 2 bases at J, leaving 3 bases unmatched. The CDR3 totals 14 residues. The CDR3 sequence: CASSRGLTYNEQFF. The CDR3, as DNA: TGTGCCAGCAGCCGGGGACTAACCTACAATGAGCAGTTCTTC.

The gene calls are TRBV30 and TRBJ2-7; D is uncertain. The CDR3 sequence is 12 residues long. Trimming pared 5 bases from V and 6 bases from J, leaving 14 bases between. Germline V gives CDR1 GTSNPN, CDR2 SVGIG (reference sequence). The CDR3 spells CAWEFGPGEQYF. CDR3 bases: TGTGCCTGGGAGTTTGGTCCGGGCGAGCAGTACTTC.

The chain carries TRBV10-3 and TRBJ2-7; 8 positions agree with TRBD1. The CDR3 runs 13 residues. CDR1 ENHRY and CDR2 SYGVKD come from the germline V gene. V trimming: 6 bases; J trimming: 4 bases; junction bases outside the gene matches: 5. CDR3 in DNA: TGTGCCATCAGCCCGGACAGGGTTTACGAGCAGTACTTC. Translating gives CAISPDRVYEQYF.

The V and J genes are TRBV19 and TRBJ1-4, with a weak D call TRBD1 (6 bases). V was shortened by 7 bases and J by 6 bases, with 18 bases between the two germline ends. Germline V CDR1 and CDR2: LNHDA, SQIVND (reference sequence). The CDR3 extends over 15 amino acids. Here the CDR3 DNA reads TGTGCCAGTACCCCTAAACAGGGCTTGTATGAAAAACTGTTTTTT. Translating it yields CASTPKQGLYEKLFF. Full variable domain (outside the CDR3, taken from reference TRBV19 and TRBJ1-4): DGGITQSPKYLFRKEGQNVTLSCEQNLNHDAMYWYRQDPGQGLRLIYYSQIVNDFQKGDIAEGYSVSREKKESFPLTVTSAQKNPTAFYLCASTPKQGLYEKLFFGSGTQLSVL.

V is TRBV7-2 and J is TRBJ1-1; D unclear. Germline CDR1 SGHTA, CDR2 FQGNSA. The CDR3 totals 14 residues. V was shortened by 1 base and J by 1 base, with 7 bases between the two germline ends. The CDR3 DNA follows: TGTGCCAGCAGCTTAGATTACAAGAACACTGAAGCTTTCTTT. Amino acid sequence: CASSLDYKNTEAFF.

The chain combines TRBV7-2 with TRBJ1-1; D unresolved. Germline loops: CDR1 SGHTA, CDR2 FQGNSA. The CDR3 length is 14 residues. Trimming took off 0 bases at V and 0 bases at J, with 5 bases between the two ends. The CDR3 region has the DNA TGTGCCAGCAGCTTAGCATTCGTGAACACTGAAGCTTTCTTT. Protein: CASSLAFVNTEAFF. The whole variable domain, remainder taken from reference TRBV7-2 and TRBJ1-1, is GAGVSQSPSNKVTEKGKDVELRCDPISGHTALYWYRQSLGQGLEFLIYFQGNSAPDKSGLPSDRFSAERTGGSVSTLTIQRTQQEDSAVYLCASSLAFVNTEAFFGQGTRLTVV.